This T cell receptor (beta chain) was obtained from a study of metastatic and nonmetastatic thyroid tumors. As for the study in general: For malignant and benign thyroid patients, tumor or nodule tissue and blood were the sources whose repertoires were compared.

As handled by the study authors: Building a distant-metastasis classifier for papillary thyroid cancer drew on CDR3 differences across clinicopathological groups. TCRdb re-clonotyped the PCR reads via MiXCR. TCRdb, not the original authors, processed these V and J calls. Found here are fewer than 25,000 clones, 11% of them singletons; the top ten hold approximately 8.1%. Study-level points and caveats: Reportedly, malignant thyroid tumors had significantly higher TCR beta diversity than benign nodules, in blood and tumor.

Ahead of thyroid surgery, no patient had received treatment of any kind. V was trimmed by 8 bases and J by 1 base, leaving 14 bases between them. The germline V gene encodes CDR1 GTSNPN and CDR2 SVGIG (reference sequence). The CDR3 spans 13 residues. This clone was detected many times. Its antigen is unidentified. The sequenced material came from blood. The TCR sequence derives from a female donor with papillary thyroid cancer or a benign thyroid nodule (not recorded which). Some clones in this sample may be carry-over from other donors' samples. The J gene is TRBJ1-1, the V gene TRBV30; D unclear. CDR3: CATLPFGNTEAFF. Written as DNA, the CDR3 is TGTGCCACTCTCCCCTTTGGGAACACTGAAGCTTTCTTT.